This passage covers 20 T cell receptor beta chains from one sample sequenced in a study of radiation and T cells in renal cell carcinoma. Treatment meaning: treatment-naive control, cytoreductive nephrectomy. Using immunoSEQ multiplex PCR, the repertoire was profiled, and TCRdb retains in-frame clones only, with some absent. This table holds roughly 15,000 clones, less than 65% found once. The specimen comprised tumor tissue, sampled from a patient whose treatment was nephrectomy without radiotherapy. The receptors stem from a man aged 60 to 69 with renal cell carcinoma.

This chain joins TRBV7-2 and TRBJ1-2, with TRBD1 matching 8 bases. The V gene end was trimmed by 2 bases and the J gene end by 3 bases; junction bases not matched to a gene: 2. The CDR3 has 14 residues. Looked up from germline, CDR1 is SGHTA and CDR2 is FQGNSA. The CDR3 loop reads CASSLWGQDYGYTF. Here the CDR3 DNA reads TGTGCCAGCAGCTTATGGGGACAGGACTATGGCTACACCTTC.

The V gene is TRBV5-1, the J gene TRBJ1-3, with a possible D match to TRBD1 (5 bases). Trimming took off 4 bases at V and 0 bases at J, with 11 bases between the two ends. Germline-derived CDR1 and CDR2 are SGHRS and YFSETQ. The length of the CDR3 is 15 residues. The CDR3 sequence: CASSTAGDSGNTIYF. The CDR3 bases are TGCGCCAGCAGCACTGCGGGGGACTCTGGAAACACCATATATTTT.

CDR3 in amino acids: CASSPTTGGDQPQHF. The CDR3 coding sequence is TGTGCCAGCAGCCCCACGACAGGGGGTGATCAGCCCCAGCATTTT. V is TRBV7-9 and J is TRBJ1-5, with TRBD1 matching over 9 bases. V lost 5 bases, J lost 5 bases, and 7 bases stayed unmatched. Germline V gene lookup returns CDR1 SEHNR and CDR2 FQNEAQ (reference sequence). The CDR3 runs 15 residues.

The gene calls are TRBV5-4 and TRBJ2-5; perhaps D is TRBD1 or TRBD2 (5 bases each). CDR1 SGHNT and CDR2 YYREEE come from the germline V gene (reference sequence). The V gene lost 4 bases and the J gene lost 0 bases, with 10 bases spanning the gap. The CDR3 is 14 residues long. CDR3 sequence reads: CASSPGTNQETQYF. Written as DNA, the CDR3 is TGTGCCAGCAGCCCCGGGACGAACCAAGAGACCCAGTACTTC.

CDR3 residues: CATSRDLGLAGDNEQFF. The DNA of the CDR3 is TGTGCCACCAGCAGAGATTTGGGACTAGCGGGAGACAATGAGCAGTTCTTC. The V gene is TRBV15, the J gene TRBJ2-1, with 14 bases that match TRBD2. V lost 0 bases to trimming and J lost 5 bases; unmatched junction nucleotides: 3. Germline loops: CDR1 LNHNV, CDR2 YYDKDF (reference sequence). The CDR3 consists of 17 residues.

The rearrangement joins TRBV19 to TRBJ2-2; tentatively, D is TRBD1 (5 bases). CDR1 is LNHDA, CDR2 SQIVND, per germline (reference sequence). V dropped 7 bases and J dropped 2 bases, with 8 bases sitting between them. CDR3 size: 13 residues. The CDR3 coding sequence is TGTGCCAGTATAGACAGTAACACCGGGGAGCTGTTTTTT. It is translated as CASIDSNTGELFF.

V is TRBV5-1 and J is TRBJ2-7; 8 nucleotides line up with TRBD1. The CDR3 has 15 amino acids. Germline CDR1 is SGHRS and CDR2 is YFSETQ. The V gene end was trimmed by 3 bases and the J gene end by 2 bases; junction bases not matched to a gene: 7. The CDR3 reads CASSSRTGMAYEQYF. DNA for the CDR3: TGCGCCAGCAGCTCAAGGACAGGGATGGCCTACGAGCAGTACTTC.

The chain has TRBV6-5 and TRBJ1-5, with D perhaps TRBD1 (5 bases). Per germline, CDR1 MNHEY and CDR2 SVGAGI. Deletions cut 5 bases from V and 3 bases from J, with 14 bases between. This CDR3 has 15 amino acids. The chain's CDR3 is CASSRTPTDNQPQHF. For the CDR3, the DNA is TGTGCCAGCAGTCGTACCCCGACAGACAATCAGCCCCAGCATTTT.

As DNA, the CDR3 is TGTGCCAGTAGTTCTCCGGGACAGGGAACCTACGAGCAGTACTTC. It translates to CASSSPGQGTYEQYF. V gene TRBV19 combines with J gene TRBJ2-7; the match to TRBD1 covers 9 bases. V shed 5 bases, J shed 2 bases, and the junction held 7 bases outside the gene matches. The germline V gene has CDR1 LNHDA and CDR2 SQIVND (reference sequence). CDR3 length: 15 residues.

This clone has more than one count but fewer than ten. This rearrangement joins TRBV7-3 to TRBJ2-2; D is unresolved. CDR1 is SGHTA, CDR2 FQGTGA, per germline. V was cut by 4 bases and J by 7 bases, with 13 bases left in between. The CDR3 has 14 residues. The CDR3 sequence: CASSSSGGGGELFF. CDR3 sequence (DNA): TGTGCCAGCAGCTCCTCGGGTGGTGGCGGGGAGCTGTTTTTT.

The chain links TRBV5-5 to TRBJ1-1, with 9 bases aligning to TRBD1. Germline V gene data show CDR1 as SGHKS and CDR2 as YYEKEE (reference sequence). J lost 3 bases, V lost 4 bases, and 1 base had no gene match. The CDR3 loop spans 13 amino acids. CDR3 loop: CASSRDRDTEAFF. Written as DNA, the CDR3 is TGTGCCAGCAGCCGGGACAGGGACACTGAAGCTTTCTTT. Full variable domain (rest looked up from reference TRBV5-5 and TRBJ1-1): DAGVTQSPTHLIKTRGQQVTLRCSPISGHKSVSWYQQVLGQGPQFIFQYYEKEERGRGNFPDRFSARQFPNYSSELNVNALLLGDSALYLCASSRDRDTEAFFGQGTRLTVV.

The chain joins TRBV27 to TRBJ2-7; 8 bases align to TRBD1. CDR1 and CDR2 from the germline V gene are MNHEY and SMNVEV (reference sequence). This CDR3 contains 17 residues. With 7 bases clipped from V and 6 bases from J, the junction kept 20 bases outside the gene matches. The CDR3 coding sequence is TGTGCCAGCACTTTGTTCCCGGGGCGGACAGGGATGGGCGAGCAGTACTTC. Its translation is CASTLFPGRTGMGEQYF.

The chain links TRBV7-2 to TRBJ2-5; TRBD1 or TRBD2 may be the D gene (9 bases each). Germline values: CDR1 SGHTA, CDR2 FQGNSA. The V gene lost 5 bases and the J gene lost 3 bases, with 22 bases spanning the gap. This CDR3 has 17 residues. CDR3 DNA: TGTGCCAGCAGCCCAGCGGGGGGACAGGGTGGGAAAGAGACCCAGTACTTC. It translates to CASSPAGGQGGKETQYF.

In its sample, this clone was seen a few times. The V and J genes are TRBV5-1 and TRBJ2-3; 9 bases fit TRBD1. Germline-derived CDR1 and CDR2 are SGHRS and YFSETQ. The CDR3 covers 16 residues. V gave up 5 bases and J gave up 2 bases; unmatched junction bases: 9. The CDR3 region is CASRIDRGYDTDTQYF. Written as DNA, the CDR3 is TGCGCCAGCAGGATTGACAGGGGGTACGACACAGATACGCAGTATTTT.

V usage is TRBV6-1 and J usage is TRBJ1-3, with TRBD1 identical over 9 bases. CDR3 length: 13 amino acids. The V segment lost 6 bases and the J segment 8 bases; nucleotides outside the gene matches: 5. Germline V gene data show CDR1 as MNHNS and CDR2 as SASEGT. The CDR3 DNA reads TGTGCCAGCAGCGGACAGGGGAGTGACACCATATATTTT. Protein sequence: CASSGQGSDTIYF.

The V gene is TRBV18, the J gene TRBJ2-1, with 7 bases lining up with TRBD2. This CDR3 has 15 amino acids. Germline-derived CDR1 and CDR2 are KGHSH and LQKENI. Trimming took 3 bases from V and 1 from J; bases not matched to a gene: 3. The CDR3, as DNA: TGTGCCAGCTCACCCTCTAGCGGATCCTACAATGAGCAGTTCTTC. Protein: CASSPSSGSYNEQFF.

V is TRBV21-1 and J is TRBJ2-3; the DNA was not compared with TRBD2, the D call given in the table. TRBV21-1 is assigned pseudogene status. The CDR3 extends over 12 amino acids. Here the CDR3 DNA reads TGTGCCACAAGTAGGAGGACAGATACGCAGTATTTT. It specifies CATSRRTDTQYF.

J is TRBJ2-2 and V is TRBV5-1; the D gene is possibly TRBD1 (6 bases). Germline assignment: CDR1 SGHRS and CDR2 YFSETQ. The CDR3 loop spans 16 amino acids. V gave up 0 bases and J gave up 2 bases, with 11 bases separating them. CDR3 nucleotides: TGCGCCAGCAGCTTGGCGGGCAGGGGAAACACCGGGGAGCTGTTTTTT. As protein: CASSLAGRGNTGELFF.

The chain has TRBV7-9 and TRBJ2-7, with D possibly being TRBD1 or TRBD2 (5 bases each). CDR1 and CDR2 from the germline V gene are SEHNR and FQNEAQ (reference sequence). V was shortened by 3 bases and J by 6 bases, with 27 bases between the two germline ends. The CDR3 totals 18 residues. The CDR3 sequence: CASSFPLGDPRFNSEQYF. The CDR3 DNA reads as TGTGCCAGCAGCTTCCCCCTCGGGGACCCACGGTTTAACTCCGAGCAGTACTTC.

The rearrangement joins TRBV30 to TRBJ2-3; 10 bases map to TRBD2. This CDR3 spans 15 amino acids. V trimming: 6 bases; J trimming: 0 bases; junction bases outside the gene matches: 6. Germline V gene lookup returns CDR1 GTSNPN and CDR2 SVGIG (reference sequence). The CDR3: CACHRTSGSTDTQYF. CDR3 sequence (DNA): TGTGCCTGCCACCGGACTAGCGGTAGCACAGATACGCAGTATTTT.